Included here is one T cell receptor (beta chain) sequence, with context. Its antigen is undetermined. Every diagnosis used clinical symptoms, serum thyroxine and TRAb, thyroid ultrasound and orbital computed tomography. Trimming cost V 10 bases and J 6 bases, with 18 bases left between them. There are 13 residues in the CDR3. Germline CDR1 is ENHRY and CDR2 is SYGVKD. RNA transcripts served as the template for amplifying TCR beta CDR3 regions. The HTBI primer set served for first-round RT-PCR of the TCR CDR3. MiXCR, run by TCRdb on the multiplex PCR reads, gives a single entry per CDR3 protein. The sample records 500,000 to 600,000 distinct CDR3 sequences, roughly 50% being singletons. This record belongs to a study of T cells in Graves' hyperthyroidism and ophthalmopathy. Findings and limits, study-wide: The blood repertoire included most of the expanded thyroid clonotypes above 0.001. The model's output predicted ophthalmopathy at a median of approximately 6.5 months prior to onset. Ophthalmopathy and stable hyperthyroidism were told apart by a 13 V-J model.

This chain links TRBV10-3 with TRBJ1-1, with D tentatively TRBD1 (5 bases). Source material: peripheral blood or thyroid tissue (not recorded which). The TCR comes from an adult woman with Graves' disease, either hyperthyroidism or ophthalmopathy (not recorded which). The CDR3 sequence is CASKPGLGPEAFF. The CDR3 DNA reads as TGTGCCAGCAAACCGGGACTAGGGCCTGAAGCTTTCTTT.